The clone carrying this TCR beta chain was detected a few times. Its specificity is not known. With 5 bases removed from V and 4 bases from J, the gap between germline ends came to 11 bases. The CDR3 is made up of 13 amino acids. From germline, CDR1 is KGHSH and CDR2 LQKENI. The entry originates in a study of T cell responses to AZD1222 COVID-19 vaccine. Study as a whole: Second-dose timings of about 4 or about 12 weeks were pooled. Study results and limitations: Clonal diversity was possibly underestimated; the donors were predominantly white British and more often female. The study found Spike-specific TCR breadth and depth rose after two AZD1222 doses.

Using immunoSEQ multiplex PCR, the repertoire was profiled, and TCRdb retains in-frame clones only, with some absent. The data contain tens of thousands of clones, 80% to 90% of them singletons. This sequence was found in an adult in good health. The sample in question was peripheral blood, obtained on day 0 of AZD1222 vaccination. The rearrangement links TRBV18 to TRBJ2-5, with D possibly being TRBD2 (6 bases). The CDR3 reads CASSAGPSETQYF. The CDR3 DNA is TGTGCCAGCTCAGCGGGACCCTCAGAGACCCAGTACTTC.